A selection of T cell receptor beta chains follows, all from one sample in a study of T-cell reconstitution after alpha-beta-depleted transplantation in children. TCRdb recomputed calls from the PCR reads with MiXCR, one row per CDR3 protein. The sample includes around 450,000 distinct CDR3 sequences, about 40% seen only once; the top ten take 25% to 30%. The sample here was PBMCs, taken before TCRalphabeta/CD19-depleted stem cell transplant. Receptor source: a girl aged 2 to 9 with aplastic anemia, due to receive a stem cell transplant. The CDR3 runs from the conserved cysteine through the conserved F or W. D genes are given only for firm matches. Clone size, where shown, is once, few, many, or a class for clones that have expanded.

>TRBJ2-2|TRBD2|NA|16|TRBV5-1
CASSPGGEGHTGELFF
TGCGCCAGCAGCCCCGGAGGGGAGGGCCACACCGGGGAGCTGTTTTTT
>TRBJ2-7|TRBD1|NA|12|TRBV29-1
CSVEDRAYEQYF
TGCAGCGTTGAGGACAGGGCCTACGAGCAGTACTTC
>TRBJ2-7|NA|few|14|TRBV20-1
CSAATRGLGYEQYF
TGCAGTGCTGCCACCCGGGGGCTAGGCTACGAGCAGTACTTC
>TRBJ2-1|TRBD2|few|15|TRBV29-1
CSATTSGRTNNEQFF
TGCAGCGCTACGACTAGCGGGAGAACAAACAATGAGCAGTTCTTC
>TRBJ2-3|NA|NA|15|TRBV11-2
CASSLSRSLTDTQYF
TGTGCCAGCAGCCTTAGCCGCTCCCTCACAGATACGCAGTATTTT
>TRBJ2-7|TRBD2|NA|17|TRBV7-2
CASSLSPSGGPLYEQYF
TGTGCCAGCAGCTTATCTCCTAGCGGGGGCCCCCTCTACGAGCAGTACTTC
>TRBJ1-2|NA|NA|15|TRBV6-1
CASSPDRGLDYGYTF
TGTGCCAGCAGTCCCGATCGGGGTCTAGACTATGGCTACACCTTC
>TRBJ2-7|NA|few|12|TRBV12-3/TRBV12-4
CASSNNGNEQYF
TGTGCCAGCAGTAATAACGGCAACGAGCAGTACTTC
>TRBJ2-1|NA|NA|14|TRBV7-3
CASSSPDGYNEQFF
TGTGCCAGCAGTTCCCCTGACGGGTACAATGAGCAGTTCTTC
>TRBJ2-5|NA|many|12|TRBV27
CASSSDLETQYF
TGTGCCAGCAGTTCAGACCTTGAGACCCAGTACTTC
>TRBJ2-1|NA|NA|15|TRBV4-1
CASSQVPAGGNEQFF
TGCGCCAGCAGCCAAGTCCCGGCCGGTGGGAATGAGCAGTTCTTC
>TRBJ2-7|NA|many|15|TRBV20-1
CSARARGAGVYEQYF
TGCAGTGCTAGAGCCAGGGGGGCCGGGGTGTACGAGCAGTACTTC
>TRBJ2-3|NA|NA|14|TRBV12-3/TRBV12-4
CASSRRRGPDTQYF
TGTGCCAGCAGTCGCCGGCGGGGCCCAGATACGCAGTATTTT
>TRBJ2-3|NA|few|14|TRBV5-1
CASSFRAGTDTQYF
TGCGCCAGCAGCTTCCGGGCGGGAACAGATACGCAGTATTTT
>TRBJ1-4|NA|few|15|TRBV7-9
CASSLERLQTEKLFF
TGTGCCAGCAGCTTAGAAAGGTTACAAACTGAAAAACTGTTTTTT
>TRBJ2-3|TRBD1|NA|14|TRBV12-3/TRBV12-4
CASNAGGTTDTQYF
TGTGCCAGCAATGCAGGGGGCACCACAGATACGCAGTATTTT
>TRBJ2-5|NA|NA|18|TRBV6-5
CASSYEEPHKQGRETQYF
TGTGCCAGCAGTTACGAAGAGCCCCACAAACAGGGACGGGAGACCCAGTACTTC
>TRBJ2-2|NA|many|18|TRBV11-1
CASSLGLLGRQNTGELFF
TGTGCCAGCAGCTTGGGTCTACTAGGACGGCAGAACACCGGGGAGCTGTTTTTT
>TRBJ2-3|NA|once|13|TRBV12-3/TRBV12-4
CASTLLDTATQYF
TGTGCCAGCACCTTACTGGATACCGCTACGCAGTATTTT
>TRBJ1-2|TRBD1|NA|18|TRBV10-3
CAISESLGQGRSGYGYTF
TGTGCCATCAGTGAGTCGTTGGGACAGGGTAGGTCCGGCTATGGCTACACCTTC
>TRBJ2-3|NA|NA|15|TRBV5-1
CASSLSSGLGDTQYF
TGCGCCAGCAGCTTGTCGTCAGGACTGGGAGATACGCAGTATTTT
>TRBJ2-5|NA|NA|11|TRBV20-1
CSPERGETQYF
TGCAGTCCAGAAAGGGGAGAGACCCAGTACTTC
>TRBJ2-1|NA|NA|14|TRBV20-1
CSARQSGPYNEQFF
TGCAGTGCTAGACAAAGCGGACCCTACAATGAGCAGTTCTTC
>TRBJ2-7|NA|few|16|TRBV28
CASRGWVGRENYEQYF
TGTGCCAGCCGCGGGTGGGTCGGGAGAGAGAACTACGAGCAGTACTTC
>TRBJ2-3|TRBD1|NA|15|TRBV5-1
CASSLATGPTDTQYF
TGCGCCAGCAGTTTGGCGACAGGGCCTACAGATACGCAGTATTTT
>TRBJ2-7|TRBD1|NA|14|TRBV12-3/TRBV12-4
CASSLTRTGDEQYF
TGTGCCAGCAGTTTAACTAGGACAGGGGACGAGCAGTACTTC
>TRBJ2-1|NA|NA|16|TRBV6-1
CASSPLGTSSYNEQFF
TGTGCCAGCAGCCCACTCGGCACCAGCTCCTACAATGAGCAGTTCTTC
>TRBJ2-7|TRBD1|NA|16|TRBV10-3
CAISASRDRTNYEQYF
TGTGCCATCAGTGCGTCCAGGGACAGAACTAACTACGAGCAGTACTTC
>TRBJ1-6|TRBD1|NA|15|TRBV28
CASASGQGDNSPLHF
TGTGCCAGCGCGTCCGGACAGGGGGATAATTCACCCCTCCACTTT
>TRBJ2-1|NA|many|15|TRBV7-9
CASSFGAGAYNEQFF
TGTGCCAGCAGCTTCGGAGCGGGCGCCTACAATGAGCAGTTCTTC
>TRBJ2-2|TRBD2|NA|17|TRBV9
CASSPSTSGGPTGELFF
TGTGCCAGCAGCCCCTCGACTAGCGGGGGCCCGACCGGGGAGCTGTTTTTT
>TRBJ1-4|NA|many|12|TRBV12-3/TRBV12-4
CASSLNRVKLFF
TGTGCCAGCAGTTTAAACAGGGTTAAACTGTTTTTT
>TRBJ1-2|NA|NA|14|TRBV5-5
CASGAATGSSGYTF
TGTGCCAGCGGGGCGGCTACAGGGAGCTCAGGCTACACCTTC
>TRBJ1-2|TRBD1|many|13|TRBV2
CASSATGGEGYTF
TGTGCCAGCAGTGCCACAGGGGGAGAAGGCTACACCTTC
>TRBJ2-1|TRBD1|few|12|TRBV19
CASRDRGSEQFF
TGTGCCAGTAGGGACAGGGGAAGTGAGCAGTTCTTC
>TRBJ2-4|NA|NA|16|TRBV7-9
CASSLAEGDGVNIQYF
TGTGCCAGCAGCTTAGCGGAGGGAGACGGTGTAAACATTCAGTACTTC
>TRBJ2-3|TRBD2|NA|15|TRBV2
CASRDLAGREDTQYF
TGTGCCAGCAGGGACCTAGCGGGCCGCGAGGATACGCAGTATTTT
>TRBJ2-5|TRBD2|few|17|TRBV20-1
CSAVGWWTSGYKETQYF
TGCAGTGCTGTAGGTTGGTGGACTAGCGGTTATAAAGAGACCCAGTACTTC
>TRBJ2-7|NA|few|14|TRBV7-6
CASSRNGQIYEQYF
TGTGCCAGCAGCCGGAACGGACAGATCTACGAGCAGTACTTC
>TRBJ2-1|NA|NA|14|TRBV20-1
CSARDQGGYNEQFF
TGCAGTGCTAGAGACCAGGGCGGCTACAATGAGCAGTTCTTC
>TRBJ2-1|NA|NA|11|TRBV28
CASRDRNEQFF
TGTGCCAGCAGAGACAGAAATGAGCAGTTCTTC
>TRBJ2-1|TRBD2|NA|17|TRBV20-1
CSARVGTGTSGYNEQFF
TGCAGTGCTAGAGTTGGGACCGGGACTAGCGGATACAATGAGCAGTTCTTC
>TRBJ2-1|NA|NA|19|TRBV2
CASLLDSLYDYSSYNEQFF
TGTGCCAGCCTTTTGGACTCACTGTATGACTACTCCTCCTACAATGAGCAGTTCTTC
>TRBJ2-2|TRBD1|NA|18|TRBV4-1
CASSQGAAGGANTGELFF
TGCGCCAGCAGCCAAGGGGCCGCAGGGGGAGCGAACACCGGGGAGCTGTTTTTT
>TRBJ2-7|NA|NA|15|TRBV20-1
CSATELSLGRGEQYF
TGCAGTGCCACAGAGCTGAGCCTAGGACGGGGCGAGCAGTACTTC
>TRBJ1-1|NA|few|13|TRBV20-1
CSAIPLRGTEAFF
TGCAGTGCTATCCCCCTCAGGGGCACTGAAGCTTTCTTT
>TRBJ2-2|NA|NA|15|TRBV12-3/TRBV12-4
CASSSDQGGTGELFF
TGTGCCAGTAGTTCCGATCAGGGGGGGACCGGGGAGCTGTTTTTT
>TRBJ1-3|NA|few|14|TRBV5-1
CASSFRGVGNTIYF
TGCGCCAGCAGCTTTCGAGGGGTCGGAAACACCATATATTTT
>TRBJ2-1|NA|many|13|TRBV29-1
CSVSASSYNEQFF
TGCAGCGTCTCTGCAAGCTCCTACAATGAGCAGTTCTTC
>TRBJ2-5|TRBD1|NA|14|TRBV13
CASSQRQGEETQYF
TGTGCCAGCAGCCAAAGACAGGGGGAAGAGACCCAGTACTTC
>TRBJ1-1|NA|once|16|TRBV5-1
CASSLEGPGVNTEAFF
TGCGCCAGCAGCTTGGAGGGGCCAGGGGTGAACACTGAAGCTTTCTTT
>TRBJ2-3|NA|many|15|TRBV27
CASSFAKGGTDTQYF
TGTGCCAGCAGTTTTGCGAAAGGGGGCACAGATACGCAGTATTTT
>TRBJ2-7|TRBD2|NA|13|TRBV29-1
CSVALAGAYEQYF
TGCAGCGTGGCCCTAGCGGGAGCCTACGAGCAGTACTTC
>TRBJ2-3|TRBD2|once|14|TRBV20-1
CSAILAGGTDTQYF
TGCAGTGCTATTCTAGCGGGAGGAACAGATACGCAGTATTTT
>TRBJ2-1|TRBD2|few|15|TRBV20-1
CSAPRLAGGYNEQFF
TGCAGTGCTCCAAGACTAGCGGGGGGCTACAATGAGCAGTTCTTC